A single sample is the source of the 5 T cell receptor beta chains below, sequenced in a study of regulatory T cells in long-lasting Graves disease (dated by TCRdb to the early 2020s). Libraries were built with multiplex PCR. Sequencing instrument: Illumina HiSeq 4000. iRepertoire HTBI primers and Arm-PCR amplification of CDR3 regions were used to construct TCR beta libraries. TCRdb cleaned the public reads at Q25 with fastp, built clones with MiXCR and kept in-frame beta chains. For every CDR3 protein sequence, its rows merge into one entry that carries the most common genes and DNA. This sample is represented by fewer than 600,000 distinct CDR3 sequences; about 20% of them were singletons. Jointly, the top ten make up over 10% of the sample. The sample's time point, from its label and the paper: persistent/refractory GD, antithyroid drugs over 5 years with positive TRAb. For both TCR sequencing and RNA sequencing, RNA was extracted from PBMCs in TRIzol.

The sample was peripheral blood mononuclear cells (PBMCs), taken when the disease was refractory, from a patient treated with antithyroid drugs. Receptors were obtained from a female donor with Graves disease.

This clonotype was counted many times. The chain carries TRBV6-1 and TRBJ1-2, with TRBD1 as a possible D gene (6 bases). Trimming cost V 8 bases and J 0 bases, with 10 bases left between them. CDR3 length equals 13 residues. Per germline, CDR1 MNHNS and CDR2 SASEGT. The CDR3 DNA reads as TGTGCCAGCGGGGGCCTCTCTAACTATGGCTACACCTTC. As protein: CASGGLSNYGYTF.

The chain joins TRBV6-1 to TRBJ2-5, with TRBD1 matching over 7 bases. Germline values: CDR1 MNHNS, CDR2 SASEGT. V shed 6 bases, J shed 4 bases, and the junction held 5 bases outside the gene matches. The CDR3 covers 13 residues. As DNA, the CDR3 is TGTGCCAGCAGCTCCTACAGGGGAGAGACCCAGTACTTC. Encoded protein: CASSSYRGETQYF.

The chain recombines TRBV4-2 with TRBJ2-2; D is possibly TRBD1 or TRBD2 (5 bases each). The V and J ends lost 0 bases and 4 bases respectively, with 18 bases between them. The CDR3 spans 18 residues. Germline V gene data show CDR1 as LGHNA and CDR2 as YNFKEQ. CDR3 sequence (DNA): TGTGCCAGCAGCCAAGAAGAGGGGCTAGGGTCTAGCACCGGGGAGCTGTTTTTT. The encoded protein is CASSQEEGLGSSTGELFF.

CDR3 region: CASSLNGVSGANVLTF. The CDR3 DNA sequence: TGTGCCAGCAGCTTAAACGGTGTATCTGGGGCCAACGTCCTGACTTTC. The chain joins TRBV7-2 to TRBJ2-6; unclear D gene. Germline V gene data show CDR1 as SGHTA and CDR2 as FQGNSA. V shed 2 bases and J shed 1 base, with 9 bases lying between them. The CDR3 runs to 16 residues.

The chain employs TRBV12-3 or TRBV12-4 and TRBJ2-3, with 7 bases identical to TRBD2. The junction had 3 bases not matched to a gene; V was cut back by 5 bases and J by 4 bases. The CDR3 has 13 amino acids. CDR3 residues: CASSGGGSDTQYF. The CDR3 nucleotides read TGTGCCAGCAGTGGGGGGGGGTCAGATACGCAGTATTTT.